One and the same sample provided the 30 T cell receptor beta chains below, sequenced in a study of early T cells in non-severe SARS-CoV-2 infection (dated by TCRdb to the early 2020s). The method behind the library was 5' RACE. TCRdb names NextSeq 500 as the instrument used. TCRdb reprocessing: public reads trimmed at Q25 with fastp, clones called with MiXCR, in-frame beta chains kept. Each CDR3 protein gets just one entry, which takes the most common genes and DNA from the rows behind it. The sample includes roughly 50,000 distinct CDR3 sequences, with around 8% observed a single time. Roughly 10% of the sample is in the top ten clones. The sample in question was whole blood, obtained at baseline. All receptors come from an adult who was a healthcare worker with PCR-confirmed SARS-CoV-2 infection or an uninfected control (not recorded which).

The table lists this clonotype with many counts. V and J are TRBV6-1 and TRBJ1-5; D gene uncertain. The germline V gene has CDR1 MNHNS and CDR2 SASEGT. This CDR3 spans 15 amino acids. Trimming cost V 1 base and J 3 bases, with 10 bases left between them. CDR3 sequence (DNA): TGTGCCAGCAGTGAAGGTTTCACATCCAATCAGCCCCAGCATTTT. Amino acids: CASSEGFTSNQPQHF.

V is TRBV11-1 and J is TRBJ1-1, with TRBD1 matching over 9 bases. CDR3 length equals 16 residues. Losses at the gene ends were 5 bases for V and 1 base for J; bases not matched to a gene: 8. The germline V gene encodes CDR1 SGHAT and CDR2 FQDESV (reference sequence). The CDR3 sequence is CASSRAGQGGNTEAFF. The CDR3 region has the DNA TGTGCCAGCAGCCGAGCGGGACAGGGCGGGAACACTGAAGCTTTCTTT.

This clonotype was detected many times. This chain links TRBV13 with TRBJ2-2, with 12 nucleotides matching TRBD2. Unmatched junction bases numbered 10, after V lost 8 bases and J lost 6 bases. This CDR3 region has 16 residues. Germline V gene data show CDR1 as PRHDT and CDR2 as FYEKMQ (reference sequence). The CDR3 DNA is TGTGCCAGCGCCACTAGCGGGAGGTTGTGGGCCGGGGAGCTGTTTTTT. Its protein is CASATSGRLWAGELFF.

This clonotype was seen a handful of times. The chain joins TRBV7-8 to TRBJ2-1, with TRBD1 identical over 8 bases. Looked up from germline, CDR1 is SGHVS and CDR2 is FQNEAQ. With 2 bases clipped from V and 6 bases from J, the junction kept 9 bases outside the gene matches. This CDR3 is 16 amino acids long. The CDR3 nucleotides are TGTGCCAGCAGCTTACGCGGACAGGGTTTGTCCAATGAGCAGTTCTTC. The encoded protein is CASSLRGQGLSNEQFF. Based on the CDR3 plus reference TRBV7-8 and TRBJ2-1, the full variable domain is GAGVSQSPRYKVAKRGQDVALRCDPISGHVSLFWYQQALGQGPEFLTYFQNEAQLDKSGLPSDRFFAERPEGSVSTLKIQRTQQEDSAVYLCASSLRGQGLSNEQFFGPGTRLTVL.

The chain is built from TRBV10-1 and TRBJ2-2; unclear D gene. The V end lost 4 bases, the J end lost 3 bases, and 6 bases lay between the germline ends. Germline assignment: CDR1 WNHNN and CDR2 SYGVQD (reference sequence). CDR3 length: 13 amino acids. The CDR3 nucleotides are TGCGCCAGCAGTGGCAGCGACACCGGGGAGCTGTTTTTT. Translation gives CASSGSDTGELFF.

The V gene is TRBV10-3, the J gene TRBJ2-4; possibly TRBD1 for D (5 bases). Germline assignment: CDR1 ENHRY and CDR2 SYGVKD. V lost 3 bases and J 3 bases, leaving 18 bases between the germline ends. The CDR3 is made up of 17 amino acids. The CDR3 loop is CAISEGEVTWVKNIQYF. CDR3 nucleotide sequence: TGTGCCATCAGTGAAGGGGAAGTAACATGGGTCAAAAACATTCAGTACTTC.

This clonotype was detected ten times or more. The gene calls are TRBV4-3 and TRBJ2-3, with 7 nucleotides matching TRBD2. V lost 9 bases and J lost 4; bases outside the gene matches: 13. This CDR3 region has 15 residues. CDR1 is LGHNA, CDR2 YSLEER, per germline. The CDR3 region is CASSYRTSDADTQYF. For the CDR3, the DNA is TGCGCCAGTTCTTACCGAACTAGCGACGCAGATACGCAGTATTTT.

This clonotype has only a few counts. The chain carries TRBV11-2 and TRBJ2-7; 9 bases match TRBD2. Germline CDR1 SGHAT, CDR2 FQNNGV. The CDR3 contains 15 residues. The J segment lost 5 bases and the V segment lost 5 bases, leaving 10 bases of the junction unmatched. CDR3 protein: CASSERALAGNEQYF. CDR3 sequence (DNA): TGTGCCAGCAGCGAGAGGGCTCTAGCGGGGAACGAGCAGTACTTC. Full variable domain (rest looked up from reference TRBV11-2 and TRBJ2-7): EAGVAQSPRYKIIEKRQSVAFWCNPISGHATLYWYQQILGQGPKLLIQFQNNGVVDDSQLPKDRFSAERLKGVDSTLKIQPAKLEDSAVYLCASSERALAGNEQYFGPGTRLTVT.

In its sample, this clonotype was seen many times. The genes are TRBV20-1 and TRBJ2-2, with 7 bases that match TRBD1. CDR1 and CDR2 (germline): DFQATT, SNEGSKA (reference sequence). Trimming took 6 bases from V and 2 from J; bases not matched to a gene: 9. The CDR3 is made up of 15 amino acids. The CDR3 DNA reads TGCAGTGCCGAGGACCGGGACAGTAACACCGGGGAGCTGTTTTTT. Its protein is CSAEDRDSNTGELFF.

This clonotype came up a few times. This chain links TRBV29-1 with TRBJ2-3, with D perhaps given as TRBD1 or TRBD2 (5 bases each). The V end lost 5 bases, the J end lost 2 bases, and 26 bases lay between the germline ends. Germline V CDR1 and CDR2: SQVTM, ANQGSEA. This CDR3 has 18 amino acids. The CDR3 protein is CSVLVYRTGTKYTDTQYF. The CDR3 coding sequence is TGCAGCGTTCTTGTGTACCGTACCGGGACCAAGTACACAGATACGCAGTATTTT.

The genes are TRBV7-2 and TRBJ2-7; D remains unclear. This CDR3 comprises 14 residues. Trimming removed 1 base at V and 2 bases at J, with 9 bases between. CDR1 is SGHTA, CDR2 FQGNSA, per germline. The DNA of the CDR3 is TGTGCCAGCAGCTTAGTCCGTGGCGCCTACGAGCAGTACTTC. Encoded protein: CASSLVRGAYEQYF. The whole variable domain, remainder taken from reference TRBV7-2 and TRBJ2-7, is GAGVSQSPSNKVTEKGKDVELRCDPISGHTALYWYRQSLGQGLEFLIYFQGNSAPDKSGLPSDRFSAERTGGSVSTLTIQRTQQEDSAVYLCASSLVRGAYEQYFGPGTRLTVT.

The chain joins TRBV6-2 or TRBV6-3 to TRBJ2-7; D perhaps matches TRBD2 (5 bases). Germline CDR1 reads MNHEY; CDR2 reads SVGEGT. V lost 3 bases and J lost 4, with 13 bases in between. The CDR3 loop spans 14 amino acids. The CDR3 nucleotides read TGTGCCAGCAGTTATCCCGGGGTTGCTTACGAGCAGTACTTC. Protein sequence: CASSYPGVAYEQYF.

Relative to its sample, this clonotype is medium-sized. This sequence joins TRBV4-1 and TRBJ1-5; D gene ambiguous. V dropped 1 base and J dropped 1 base, with 8 bases sitting between them. The CDR3 contains 15 residues. Germline-derived CDR1 and CDR2 are MGHRA and YSYEKL. CDR3 residues: CASSQAVSSNQPQHF. The CDR3, as DNA: TGCGCCAGCAGCCAAGCCGTGTCCAGCAATCAGCCCCAGCATTTT.

This clonotype was recorded many times. The J gene is TRBJ1-5, the V gene TRBV3-1; no firm D call. The germline V and J ends were trimmed by 2 bases and 0 bases, with 8 bases remaining between them. Germline loops: CDR1 LGHDT, CDR2 YNNKEL (reference sequence). The CDR3 is 15 amino acids. The CDR3 loop is CASSQSGHSNQPQHF. CDR3 DNA sequence: TGTGCCAGCAGCCAATCGGGCCATAGCAATCAGCCCCAGCATTTT. Together with reference TRBV3-1 and TRBJ1-5, the CDR3 gives the full variable domain: DTAVSQTPKYLVTQMGNDKSIKCEQNLGHDTMYWYKQDSKKFLKIMFSYNNKELIINETVPNRFSPKSPDKAHLNLHINSLELGDSAVYFCASSQSGHSNQPQHFGDGTRLSIL.

This clonotype was observed many times. The chain employs TRBV20-1 and TRBJ1-2, with TRBD1 matching over 8 bases. Germline-derived CDR1 and CDR2 are DFQATT and SNEGSKA (reference sequence). After removal of 6 bases from V and 5 bases from J, the junction contained 5 bases not matched to a gene. This CDR3 region has 12 residues. DNA for the CDR3: TGCAGTGCCACGACAGGGGAATATGGCTACACCTTC. It is translated as CSATTGEYGYTF.

This clonotype turned up a few times. The chain employs TRBV28 and TRBJ1-2; 9 bases fit TRBD1. The CDR3 extends over 15 amino acids. V lost 1 base to trimming and J lost 8 bases; unmatched junction nucleotides: 8. In germline, CDR1 is MDHEN, CDR2 SYDVKM. The CDR3 sequence is CASSLYTGTGRGYTF. The CDR3 bases are TGTGCCAGCAGTTTATATACAGGGACAGGGAGGGGCTACACCTTC.

The V call is TRBV11-2, the J call TRBJ2-3; the D is unclear. This CDR3 comprises 13 residues. The germline gives CDR1 SGHAT, CDR2 FQNNGV. The germline V and J ends were trimmed by 5 bases and 6 bases, with 12 bases remaining between them. The CDR3 spells CASSPRPGDTQYF. In nucleotides, the CDR3 is TGTGCCAGCAGCCCCAGACCGGGCGATACGCAGTATTTT.

The sample holds a few counts of this clonotype. The chain joins TRBV11-1 to TRBJ1-2; D is perhaps TRBD1 (6 bases). This CDR3 has 13 residues. Trimming took 4 bases from V and 3 from J, leaving 9 bases between them. Germline CDR1 is SGHAT and CDR2 is FQDESV (reference sequence). DNA for the CDR3: TGTGCCAGCAGCTCGACAGGAGACTATGGCTACACCTTC. Its translation is CASSSTGDYGYTF.

The chain carries TRBV9 and TRBJ2-5; D unclear. Per germline, CDR1 SGDLS and CDR2 YYNGEE. Trimming shortened V by 3 bases and J by 5 bases, and 8 bases separated the two germline ends. The CDR3 sequence is 12 residues long. The CDR3 reads CASSAPRETQYF. In nucleotides, the CDR3 is TGTGCCAGCAGCGCCCCCCGGGAGACCCAGTACTTC.

The chain joins TRBV28 to TRBJ1-6; no definite D call. CDR1 and CDR2 (germline): MDHEN, SYDVKM. The CDR3 runs to 14 residues. V was trimmed by 5 bases and J by 6 bases, leaving 11 bases between them. The CDR3 nucleotides read TGTGCCAGCAGTAGGCCAGTAGTTAATTCACCCCTCCACTTT. Residues: CASSRPVVNSPLHF.

The chain has TRBV27 and TRBJ2-3; the D gene is possibly TRBD2 (6 bases). CDR3 length equals 13 residues. V lost 7 bases, J lost 4 bases, and 12 bases lay in between. CDR1 and CDR2 (germline): MNHEY, SMNVEV (reference sequence). CDR3 sequence: CASNRRGADTQYF. The CDR3 DNA reads as TGTGCCAGCAATCGGAGGGGAGCAGATACGCAGTATTTT.

This clonotype has a count of ten or more. The chain employs TRBV12-3 or TRBV12-4 and TRBJ1-5; D not certain. The CDR3 is made up of 16 amino acids. V lost 7 bases, J lost 5 bases, and 21 bases lay in between. Written as DNA, the CDR3 is TGTGCCAGCACCCCCACCGGGAAGGGTGAGGATCAGCCCCAGCATTTT. This translates into CASTPTGKGEDQPQHF.

This clonotype showed up many times. The chain couples TRBV10-2 to TRBJ1-5; D call uncertain. The V gene lost 5 bases and the J gene lost 4 bases, with 9 bases spanning the gap. The CDR3 contains 13 residues. Germline CDR1 and CDR2: WSHSY and SAAADI. DNA for the CDR3: TGCGCCAGCAGTCTGGCGGGGAATCAGCCCCAGCATTTT. Amino acid sequence: CASSLAGNQPQHF.

This clonotype was seen a handful of times. The V and J genes are TRBV18 and TRBJ2-5; D may be TRBD2 (5 bases). Germline lookup yields CDR1 KGHSH and CDR2 LQKENI. Between the trimmed V and J ends, which lost 6 bases and 7 bases, there was a span of 24 bases. The CDR3 length is 16 residues. CDR3 protein: CASSPSRGGGSGTQYF. The DNA of the CDR3 is TGTGCCAGCTCGCCTTCTCGCGGAGGAGGTTCGGGGACCCAGTACTTC.

The chain has TRBV7-3 and TRBJ2-1, with D tentatively TRBD2 (5 bases). This CDR3 contains 14 residues. The germline V and J ends were trimmed by 6 bases and 10 bases, with 19 bases remaining between them. CDR1 is SGHTA, CDR2 FQGTGA, per germline. For the CDR3, the DNA is TGTGCCAGCAGTCAAACTCAAGTTGGAGGCGAGCAGTTCTTC. Its protein is CASSQTQVGGEQFF.

This clonotype came up many times. The chain links TRBV5-4 to TRBJ2-1; perhaps TRBD2 as D (5 bases). V was cut by 0 bases and J by 0 bases, with 10 bases left in between. Germline loops: CDR1 SGHNT, CDR2 YYREEE (reference sequence). The CDR3 runs 16 residues. The CDR3 loop reads CASSLGGSTSYNEQFF. The CDR3 nucleotides read TGTGCCAGCAGCTTGGGCGGGTCGACCTCCTACAATGAGCAGTTCTTC.

The chain links TRBV3-1 to TRBJ2-2; D is unclear. Looked up from germline, CDR1 is LGHDT and CDR2 is YNNKEL (reference sequence). The CDR3 totals 14 residues. V was pared by 5 bases and J by 0 bases, with 7 bases between. The DNA of the CDR3 is TGTGCCAGCAGCAGTACACCGAACACCGGGGAGCTGTTTTTT. It encodes CASSSTPNTGELFF.

The rearrangement joins TRBV18 to TRBJ2-7, with D possibly matching TRBD1 (6 bases). This CDR3 spans 14 amino acids. The V gene lost 1 base and the J gene lost 2 bases, with 9 bases spanning the gap. Germline V gives CDR1 KGHSH, CDR2 LQKENI. The CDR3 spells CASSPQGQTYEQYF. The CDR3 bases are TGTGCCAGCTCACCACAAGGACAGACCTACGAGCAGTACTTC.

The gene calls are TRBV12-3 or TRBV12-4 and TRBJ1-1; 7 bases line up with TRBD1. V lost 2 bases and J lost 3; bases outside the gene matches: 6. This CDR3 region has 15 residues. The CDR3 coding sequence is TGTGCCAGCAGTTTAAGGGGGCAGGGGTACACTGAAGCTTTCTTT. Its translation: CASSLRGQGYTEAFF.

V is TRBV15 and J is TRBJ1-3; D possibly corresponds to TRBD1 (5 bases). The V gene's germline CDR1 is LNHNV and CDR2 YYDKDF (reference sequence). The CDR3 loop spans 14 amino acids. Trimming took off 5 bases at V and 0 bases at J, with 8 bases between the two ends. As DNA, the CDR3 is TGTGCCACCAGCCGGGGCTCCTCTGGAAACACCATATATTTT. This gives the protein CATSRGSSGNTIYF.